This record concerns one TCR beta chain sequence. As originally analysed: Using reference gene primer amplification, nucleated cell counts were estimated. Profiled with immunoSEQ multiplex PCR; TCRdb holds only in-frame clones, not every one. Clonal size and the V and J genes are those of that table, whereas D and trimming came from the DNA. The sample lists 200,000 to 250,000 clones, under 90% occurring once. Trimming left V 8 bases short and J 6 bases short, with 16 bases between. The germline V gene encodes CDR1 GTSNPN and CDR2 SVGIG (reference sequence). The CDR3 totals 12 residues. This record comes from a study of blood T cell repertoires in COVID-19. Study context: The cDNA or gDNA used as material had been derived from T cells, B-cell-depleted T cells, or PBMCs.

Sequencing was done on a sample of peripheral blood. The chain is built from TRBV30 and TRBJ1-2; D perhaps matches TRBD1 (6 bases). The clonotype originates from a man aged 45-60 years with COVID-19, enrolled during active disease. CDR3 sequence: CAESRTGHGYTF. DNA of the CDR3: TGTGCCGAATCCCGCACAGGGCATGGCTACACCTTC.